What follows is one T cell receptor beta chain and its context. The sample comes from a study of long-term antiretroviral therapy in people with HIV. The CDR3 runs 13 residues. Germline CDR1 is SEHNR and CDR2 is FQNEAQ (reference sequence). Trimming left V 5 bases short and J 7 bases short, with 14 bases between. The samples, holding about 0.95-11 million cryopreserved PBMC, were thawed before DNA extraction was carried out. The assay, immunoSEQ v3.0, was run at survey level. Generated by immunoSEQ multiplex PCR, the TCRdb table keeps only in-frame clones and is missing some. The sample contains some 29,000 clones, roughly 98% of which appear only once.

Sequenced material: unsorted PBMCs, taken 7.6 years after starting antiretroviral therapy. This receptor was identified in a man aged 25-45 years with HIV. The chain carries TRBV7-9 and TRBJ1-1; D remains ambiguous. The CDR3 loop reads CASSPSPTGEAFF. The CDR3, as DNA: TGTGCCAGCAGCCCCTCACCGACGGGTGAAGCTTTCTTT.